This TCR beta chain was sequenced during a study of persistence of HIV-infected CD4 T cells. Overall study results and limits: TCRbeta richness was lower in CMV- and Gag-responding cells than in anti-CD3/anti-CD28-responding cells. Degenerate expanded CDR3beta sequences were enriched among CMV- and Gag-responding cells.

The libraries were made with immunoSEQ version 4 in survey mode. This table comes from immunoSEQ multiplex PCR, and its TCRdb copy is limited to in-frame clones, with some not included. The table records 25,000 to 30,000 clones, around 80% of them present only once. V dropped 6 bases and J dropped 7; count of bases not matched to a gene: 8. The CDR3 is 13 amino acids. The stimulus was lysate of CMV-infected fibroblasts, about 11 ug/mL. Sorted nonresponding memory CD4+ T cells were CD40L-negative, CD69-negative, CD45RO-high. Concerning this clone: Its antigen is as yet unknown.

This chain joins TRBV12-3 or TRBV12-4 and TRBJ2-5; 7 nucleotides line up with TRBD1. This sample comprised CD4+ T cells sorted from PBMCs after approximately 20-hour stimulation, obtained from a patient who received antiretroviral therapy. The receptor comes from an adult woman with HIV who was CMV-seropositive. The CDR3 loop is CASSRGSKWTQYF. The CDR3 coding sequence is TGTGCCAGCAGCAGGGGGTCTAAGTGGACCCAGTACTTC.